The rows below give T cell receptor beta chains drawn from one sample of a study of blood T cells in healthy people across ages. TCRdb reanalysed the 5' RACE reads using MiXCR and keeps one entry per CDR3 protein. The sample lists 800,000 to 950,000 distinct CDR3 sequences, around 46% occurring once. The sample taken for sequencing was blood. The source of these receptors is a man in his thirties or forties in good health. Both conserved end residues are part of each CDR3. D genes are given only for firm matches. Clone size appears in some rows only: once, few, many, or a class for an expanded clone.

size	V	J	D	CDR3	DNA
few	TRBV5-5	TRBJ2-7	.	CASSLGPDGYYEQYF	TGTGCCAGCAGCTTGGGACCGGACGGATACTACGAGCAGTACTTC
few	TRBV21-1	TRBJ1-1	.	CASNTTGRNTEAFF	TGTGCCAGCAACACGACAGGAAGGAACACTGAAGCTTTCTTT
.	TRBV6-1	TRBJ2-5	.	CASSVMVPTGQETQYF	TGTGCCAGCAGTGTGATGGTTCCGACAGGCCAAGAGACCCAGTACTTC
.	TRBV29-1	TRBJ2-7	TRBD2	CSTTSGTSGVVLSSYEQYF	TGCAGCACCACCTCCGGGACTAGCGGGGTCGTACTCAGCTCCTACGAGCAGTACTTC
.	TRBV6-2/TRBV6-3	TRBJ2-7	.	CASRFSNYNEQYF	TGTGCCAGCAGATTCTCCAATTACAATGAGCAGTACTTC
.	TRBV5-1	TRBJ2-1	TRBD2	CASSLVLAEYNEQFF	TGCGCCAGCAGCTTGGTCCTAGCGGAGTACAATGAGCAGTTCTTC
many	TRBV18	TRBJ2-3	TRBD2	CASSPPFLAGGTDTQYF	TGTGCCAGCTCACCACCGTTCCTAGCGGGGGGCACAGATACGCAGTATTTT
few	TRBV25-1	TRBJ2-1	.	CASTGRGRRQYNEQFF	TGTGCCAGCACCGGTCGGGGACGAAGACAATACAATGAGCAGTTCTTC
few	TRBV20-1	TRBJ1-1	.	CSARIPDALSAFF	TGCAGTGCTAGAATCCCTGACGCGCTGAGTGCTTTCTTT
many	TRBV27	TRBJ2-7	.	CASRRGGSWQGDEQYF	TGTGCCAGCAGACGTGGGGGGTCTTGGCAGGGGGACGAGCAGTACTTC
.	TRBV20-1	TRBJ1-4	.	CSVPPGPEGCKLFF	TGCAGTGTACCGCCGGGCCCCGAGGGGTGTAAACTGTTTTTT
few	TRBV4-3	TRBJ1-1	.	CASSGERGTEAFF	TGCGCCAGCAGCGGAGAGAGGGGCACTGAAGCTTTCTTT